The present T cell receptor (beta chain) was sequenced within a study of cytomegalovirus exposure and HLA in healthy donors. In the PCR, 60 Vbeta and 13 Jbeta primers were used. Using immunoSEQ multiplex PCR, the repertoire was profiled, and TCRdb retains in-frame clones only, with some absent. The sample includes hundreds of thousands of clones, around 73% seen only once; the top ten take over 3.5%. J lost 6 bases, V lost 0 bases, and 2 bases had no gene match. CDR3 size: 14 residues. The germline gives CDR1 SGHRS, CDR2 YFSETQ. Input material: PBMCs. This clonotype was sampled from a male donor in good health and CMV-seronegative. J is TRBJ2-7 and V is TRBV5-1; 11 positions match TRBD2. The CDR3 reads CASSLVLAGGEQYF. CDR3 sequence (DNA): TGCGCCAGCAGCTTGGTTCTAGCGGGAGGCGAGCAGTACTTC.